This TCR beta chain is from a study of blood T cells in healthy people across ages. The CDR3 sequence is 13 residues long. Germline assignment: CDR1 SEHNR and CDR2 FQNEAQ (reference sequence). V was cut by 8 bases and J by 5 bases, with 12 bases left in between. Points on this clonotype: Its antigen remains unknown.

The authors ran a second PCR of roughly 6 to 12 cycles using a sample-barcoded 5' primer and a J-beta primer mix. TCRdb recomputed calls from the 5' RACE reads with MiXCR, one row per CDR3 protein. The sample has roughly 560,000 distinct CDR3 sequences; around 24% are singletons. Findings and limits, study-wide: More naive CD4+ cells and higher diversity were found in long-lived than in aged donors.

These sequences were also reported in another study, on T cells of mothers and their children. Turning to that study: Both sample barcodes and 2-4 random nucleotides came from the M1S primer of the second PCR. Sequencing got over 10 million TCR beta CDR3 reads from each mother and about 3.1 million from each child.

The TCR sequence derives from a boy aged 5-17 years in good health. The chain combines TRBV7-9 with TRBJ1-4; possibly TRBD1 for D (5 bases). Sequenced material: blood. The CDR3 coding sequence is TGTGCCAGCCGGGACGGACCCAATGAAAAACTGTTTTTT. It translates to CASRDGPNEKLFF.